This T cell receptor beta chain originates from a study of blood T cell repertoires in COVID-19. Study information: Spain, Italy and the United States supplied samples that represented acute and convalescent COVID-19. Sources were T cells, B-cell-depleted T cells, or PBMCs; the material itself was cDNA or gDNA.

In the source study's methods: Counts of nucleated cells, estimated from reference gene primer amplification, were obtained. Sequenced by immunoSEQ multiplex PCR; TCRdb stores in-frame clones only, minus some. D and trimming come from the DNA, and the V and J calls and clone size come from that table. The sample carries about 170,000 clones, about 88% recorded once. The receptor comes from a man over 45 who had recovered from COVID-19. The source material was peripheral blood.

CDR3 residues: CASRLGDRDNSPLHF. The CDR3 DNA is TGTGCCAGCAGATTGGGGGACAGAGATAATTCACCCCTCCACTTT. V and J are TRBV2 and TRBJ1-6; the match to TRBD1 covers 7 bases. The junction had 7 bases not matched to a gene; V was cut back by 6 bases and J by 5 bases. This CDR3 is built from 15 residues. Germline CDR1 SNHLY, CDR2 FYNNEI.